The clone carrying this TCR beta chain was recorded many times. Its antigen is undetermined. This entry is derived from a study of T-cell reconstitution after alpha-beta-depleted transplantation in children. Whole-study findings and limits: Surviving recipient T cells and intrathymic progenitors accounted for some patients' high TCRbeta diversity at day 60. Most T-cell counts and diversity one year after the transplant came from T cells that were newly produced. Expanded graft clones, several hundred of them, were reportedly the source of alpha-beta T cells about two months after transplant.

TCRbeta library construction was performed incorporating unique molecular identifiers. TCRdb analysed the PCR reads with MiXCR anew, one entry per CDR3 protein. In the table there are about 290,000 distinct CDR3 sequences, around 7.3% of which are singletons. V gave up 2 bases and J gave up 1 base; unmatched junction bases: 7. CDR1 is MNHEY and CDR2 is SMNVEV in the germline V gene (reference sequence). The CDR3 covers 18 residues. The sample was peripheral blood, taken 360 days after TCRalphabeta/CD19-depleted stem cell transplant. This TCR was recovered from a female patient younger than 10 who had a stem cell transplant for Fanconi anemia, so the T cells may come from the graft donor. J is TRBJ2-4 and V is TRBV27, with TRBD2 identical over 11 bases. CDR3 nucleotides: TGTGCCAGCAGTTTAGGATCCCTAGCGGGGGGTGCCAAAAACATTCAGTACTTC. Translating gives CASSLGSLAGGAKNIQYF.